Listed here are 29 T cell receptor beta chains from one sample, sequenced in a study of PD-L1 blockade in urothelial cancer. Time point defined: pretreatment peripheral blood. Only in-frame clones appear in the TCRdb table, and some are missing; sequencing was by immunoSEQ multiplex PCR. The sample lists around 45,000 clones; 82% were seen once. Here the sequenced sample was PBMCs, taken around atezolizumab (anti-PD-L1) treatment. Every receptor here comes from a man over 45 with urothelial cancer.

J is TRBJ2-7 and V is TRBV11-2; D might be TRBD2 (5 bases). V shed 0 bases and J shed 6 bases, with 15 bases lying between them. The CDR3 consists of 15 residues. Germline loops: CDR1 SGHAT, CDR2 FQNNGV. DNA for the CDR3: TGTGCCAGCAGCTTAGATCCTGTCCAGCGGCGCGAGCAGTACTTC. It specifies CASSLDPVQRREQYF.

V gene TRBV6-6 combines with J gene TRBJ2-5; TRBD1 aligns across 7 bases. CDR1 is MNHNY, CDR2 SVGAGI, per germline (reference sequence). Trimming took 5 bases from V and 2 from J; bases not matched to a gene: 5. The CDR3 loop spans 14 amino acids. CDR3 nucleotides: TGTGCCAGCAGTACGACAGGGTCACAAGAGACCCAGTACTTC. Protein: CASSTTGSQETQYF.

Here the CDR3 DNA reads TGTGCCAGCGGGACTTATAATTCACCCCTCCACTTT. This gives the protein CASGTYNSPLHF. The chain recombines TRBV19 with TRBJ1-6; possibly TRBD1 for D (5 bases). Trimming shortened V by 9 bases and J by 4 bases, and 7 bases separated the two germline ends. There are 12 residues in the CDR3. Germline V gives CDR1 LNHDA, CDR2 SQIVND (reference sequence).

The rearrangement links TRBV28 to TRBJ2-3; 8 nucleotides agree with TRBD2. Germline values: CDR1 MDHEN, CDR2 SYDVKM. The length of the CDR3 is 15 residues. The trim removed 3 bases at V and 4 bases at J, leaving 6 bases unmatched. CDR3 DNA: TGTGCCAGCAGTTTCACCCGGGGGGGGGCAGATACGCAGTATTTT. It is translated as CASSFTRGGADTQYF.

The chain is built from TRBV18 and TRBJ2-6; 10 positions agree with TRBD2. Unmatched junction bases numbered 9, after V lost 1 base and J lost 0 bases. The germline gives CDR1 KGHSH, CDR2 LQKENI. CDR3 size: 20 residues. CDR3 protein: CASSPQGVAGGISGANVLTF. The CDR3 DNA sequence: TGTGCCAGCTCACCACAAGGAGTAGCGGGGGGAATCTCTGGGGCCAACGTCCTGACTTTC.

The genes are TRBV4-1 and TRBJ2-3; 8 positions match TRBD2. V was pared by 0 bases and J by 2 bases, with 7 bases of the junction left unmatched. The CDR3 extends over 17 amino acids. Germline assignment: CDR1 MGHRA and CDR2 YSYEKL. The DNA of the CDR3 is TGCGCCAGCAGCCAAGATTGGGTTAGCGGGGTCACAGATACGCAGTATTTT. This gives the protein CASSQDWVSGVTDTQYF.

The genes are TRBV9 and TRBJ1-3; 7 bases are a match to TRBD1. CDR3 length equals 16 residues. The trim removed 3 bases at V and 3 bases at J, leaving 9 bases unmatched. Germline-derived CDR1 and CDR2 are SGDLS and YYNGEE. CDR3 region: CASSANTGAGGNTIYF. The CDR3 nucleotides are TGTGCCAGCAGCGCGAACACAGGGGCCGGTGGAAACACCATATATTTT.

The chain uses TRBV5-6 and TRBJ2-3; 7 nucleotides match TRBD1. Per the germline V gene, CDR1 is SGHDT and CDR2 is YYEEEE. J was trimmed by 2 bases and V by 1 base; bases with no gene match: 4. The CDR3 has 15 residues. The CDR3 sequence: CASSLQGGHTDTQYF. The CDR3, as DNA: TGTGCCAGCAGCTTGCAAGGGGGCCACACAGATACGCAGTATTTT.

This chain links TRBV5-5 with TRBJ2-7, with 10 bases aligning to TRBD2. This CDR3 comprises 15 residues. The junction had 5 bases not matched to a gene; V was cut back by 4 bases and J by 1 base. The germline CDR1 and CDR2 sequences are SGHKS and YYEKEE (reference sequence). The DNA of the CDR3 is TGTGCCAGCAGCCCCGATAGCGGGAGGTCCTACGAGCAGTACTTC. The encoded protein is CASSPDSGRSYEQYF.

This clone was picked up one time. The rearrangement links TRBV5-6 to TRBJ1-1, with TRBD1 matching 7 bases. Trimming cost V 3 bases and J 0 bases; bases outside gene matches: 11. CDR1 and CDR2 (germline): SGHDT, YYEEEE. CDR3 length equals 17 residues. The CDR3 bases are TGTGCCAGCAGCTATCAAAGGGGGCAGAGAATGAACACTGAAGCTTTCTTT. It yields the protein CASSYQRGQRMNTEAFF. Using reference TRBV5-6 and TRBJ1-1 for the parts outside the CDR3, the full variable domain is DAGVTQSPTHLIKTRGQQVTLRCSPKSGHDTVSWYQQALGQGPQFIFQYYEEEERQRGNFPDRFSGHQFPNYSSELNVNALLLGDSALYLCASSYQRGQRMNTEAFFGQGTRLTVV.

CDR3 DNA sequence: TGTGCCACCAGCAGAGATTCGAGGACTAGGGGAGAGACCCAGTACTTC. This codes for CATSRDSRTRGETQYF. This sequence joins TRBV15 and TRBJ2-5; 7 nucleotides align to TRBD2. Germline assignment: CDR1 LNHNV and CDR2 YYDKDF (reference sequence). V shed 0 bases and J 4 bases; nucleotides not matched to a gene: 8. The CDR3 has 16 residues.

This chain links TRBV6-5 with TRBJ2-6; 8 nucleotides align to TRBD1. This CDR3 has 16 residues. CDR1 is MNHEY, CDR2 SVGAGI, per germline. The J segment lost 4 bases and the V segment lost 2 bases, leaving 4 bases of the junction unmatched. The chain's CDR3 is CASSYTTGVGANVLTF. For the CDR3, the DNA is TGTGCCAGCAGTTACACGACAGGGGTCGGGGCCAACGTCCTGACTTTC.

The chain has TRBV4-1 and TRBJ1-4, with D maybe TRBD1 (6 bases). This CDR3 comprises 17 residues. V lost 0 bases to trimming and J lost 7 bases, with 18 bases between them. From germline, CDR1 is MGHRA and CDR2 YSYEKL. The CDR3 sequence: CASSQDGTNLGFEKLFF. The CDR3, as DNA: TGCGCCAGCAGCCAAGATGGGACAAACTTGGGGTTTGAAAAACTGTTTTTT.

This chain links TRBV7-2 with TRBJ2-1; 9 nucleotides align to TRBD2. The germline CDR1 and CDR2 sequences are SGHTA and FQGNSA. V lost 4 bases to trimming and J lost 1 base; unmatched junction nucleotides: 14. CDR3 length: 19 residues. The CDR3 protein is CASSSPGGGASGSYNEQFF. As DNA, the CDR3 is TGTGCCAGCAGCTCCCCGGGCGGGGGGGCCAGTGGGTCCTACAATGAGCAGTTCTTC. Drawing the rest from reference TRBV7-2 and TRBJ2-1, the complete variable domain is GAGVSQSPSNKVTEKGKDVELRCDPISGHTALYWYRQSLGQGLEFLIYFQGNSAPDKSGLPSDRFSAERTGGSVSTLTIQRTQQEDSAVYLCASSSPGGGASGSYNEQFFGPGTRLTVL.

V is TRBV5-1 and J is TRBJ2-1; TRBD1 aligns across 8 bases. Germline V gene sequence: CDR1 SGHRS, CDR2 YFSETQ. Unmatched junction bases numbered 10, after V lost 2 bases and J lost 9 bases. The CDR3 has 15 residues. This chain's CDR3 is CASSLLRTGFGEQFF. For the CDR3, the DNA is TGCGCCAGCAGCTTACTAAGGACAGGGTTTGGTGAGCAGTTCTTC.

This rearrangement joins TRBV6-1 to TRBJ2-3; D is possibly TRBD2 (5 bases). This CDR3 has 11 amino acids. Trimming pared 6 bases from V and 7 bases from J, leaving 8 bases between. Germline V gene lookup returns CDR1 MNHNS and CDR2 SASEGT. CDR3 sequence reads: CASRGVNTQYF. The CDR3 region has the DNA TGTGCCAGCAGGGGAGTAAATACGCAGTATTTT.

This chain uses TRBV19 with TRBJ2-5; 8 nucleotides agree with TRBD2. Germline assignment: CDR1 LNHDA and CDR2 SQIVND (reference sequence). The CDR3 loop spans 14 amino acids. V lost 4 bases to trimming and J lost 8 bases; unmatched junction nucleotides: 9. In nucleotides, the CDR3 is TGTGCCAGTAGTACGAGCGGGGGCCTTGGTACCCAGTACTTC. Translated: CASSTSGGLGTQYF.

The CDR3 loop is CASSPGGTGGFIEQFF. CDR3 coding DNA: TGTGCCAGCAGCCCGGGGGGGACAGGGGGCTTTATTGAGCAGTTCTTC. The chain has TRBV7-3 and TRBJ2-1; 12 bases are shared with TRBD1. With V trimmed by 5 bases and J by 9 bases, 11 bases remained unmatched. This CDR3 has 16 amino acids. Per the germline V gene, CDR1 is SGHTA and CDR2 is FQGTGA.

This rearrangement joins TRBV7-9 to TRBJ1-5, with TRBD1 matching 8 bases. This CDR3 comprises 15 residues. The germline V gene has CDR1 SEHNR and CDR2 FQNEAQ (reference sequence). Trimming removed 1 base from V and 4 bases from J; junction bases left unmatched: 3. The chain's CDR3 is CASSLGGQDNQPQHF. DNA for the CDR3: TGTGCCAGCAGCTTAGGGGGACAGGATAATCAGCCCCAGCATTTT.

This clone was observed once. The chain combines TRBV5-6 with TRBJ2-5; 9 bases align to TRBD2. V lost 4 bases and J lost 0; bases outside the gene matches: 7. Germline-derived CDR1 and CDR2 are SGHDT and YYEEEE. CDR3 size: 16 residues. CDR3 in DNA: TGTGCCAGCAGCCCCGCGGCGGGAGGGTACCAAGAGACCCAGTACTTC. Encoded protein: CASSPAAGGYQETQYF.

This clone has only a few counts. V and J are TRBV11-2 and TRBJ1-4; the D gene is possibly TRBD1 (6 bases). The CDR3 is 14 amino acids. Germline V gene data show CDR1 as SGHAT and CDR2 as FQNNGV. The ends were cut back, 3 bases at V and 8 bases at J, with 13 bases in the middle. CDR3 region: CASSLNRAGEKLFF. DNA for the CDR3: TGTGCCAGCAGCTTGAACAGGGCTGGGGAAAAACTGTTTTTT. Together with reference TRBV11-2 and TRBJ1-4, the CDR3 gives the full variable domain: EAGVAQSPRYKIIEKRQSVAFWCNPISGHATLYWYQQILGQGPKLLIQFQNNGVVDDSQLPKDRFSAERLKGVDSTLKIQPAKLEDSAVYLCASSLNRAGEKLFFGSGTQLSVL.

The chain joins TRBV28 to TRBJ1-2; maybe TRBD1 (6 bases). Germline assignment: CDR1 MDHEN and CDR2 SYDVKM. The CDR3 is 14 amino acids. The ends were cut back, 2 bases at V and 3 bases at J, with 10 bases in the middle. The CDR3 DNA follows: TGTGCCAGCAGTTTAAGGGGGTTGTACTATGGCTACACCTTC. Translation gives CASSLRGLYYGYTF.

This chain uses TRBV9 with TRBJ1-2, with 7 bases matching TRBD1. Trimming cost V 2 bases and J 5 bases; bases outside gene matches: 3. The CDR3 is 13 residues long. The germline V gene encodes CDR1 SGDLS and CDR2 YYNGEE. CDR3 in amino acids: CASSVSDRYGYTF. CDR3 bases: TGTGCCAGCAGCGTCTCGGACAGGTATGGCTACACCTTC.

The V gene is TRBV7-9, the J gene TRBJ2-3; 9 nucleotides match TRBD2. After removal of 5 bases from V and 4 bases from J, the junction contained 4 bases not matched to a gene. CDR1 is SEHNR, CDR2 FQNEAQ, per germline (reference sequence). This CDR3 has 14 amino acids. The CDR3 protein is CASSALAGADTQYF. The CDR3 DNA reads TGTGCCAGCAGCGCCTTAGCGGGAGCAGATACGCAGTATTTT.

The chain carries TRBV28 and TRBJ2-3, with D possibly TRBD1 on 6 matching bases. Germline CDR1 reads MDHEN; CDR2 reads SYDVKM. Deletions cut 7 bases from V and 3 bases from J, with 8 bases between. This CDR3 has 12 amino acids. The CDR3, as DNA: TGTGCCAGCAACAGGGCTACAGATACGCAGTATTTT. Residues: CASNRATDTQYF.

For this clone: Distinct nucleotide sequences in the sample also encode this CDR3. The V gene is TRBV6-5, the J gene TRBJ2-7; the D is unclear. This CDR3 region has 13 residues. V was trimmed by 3 bases and J by 1 base, leaving 7 bases between them. Germline CDR1 MNHEY, CDR2 SVGAGI. The CDR3 bases are TGTGCCAGCAGTTATGCAGGATCCTACGAGCAGTACTTC. Its protein product is CASSYAGSYEQYF.

This chain joins TRBV5-1 and TRBJ1-1; D is perhaps TRBD1 (6 bases). V dropped 4 bases and J dropped 1 base, with 11 bases sitting between them. CDR1 is SGHRS, CDR2 YFSETQ, per germline. The CDR3 is 14 residues long. This chain's CDR3 is CASSPTTGNTEAFF. CDR3 coding DNA: TGCGCCAGCAGCCCAACGACAGGGAACACTGAAGCTTTCTTT.

The chain joins TRBV9 to TRBJ2-3; 9 positions agree with TRBD2. This CDR3 has 15 residues. V shed 0 bases and J 1 base; nucleotides not matched to a gene: 0. CDR1 SGDLS and CDR2 YYNGEE come from the germline V gene. CDR3 sequence: CASSVGLAGTDTQYF. CDR3 nucleotides: TGTGCCAGCAGCGTAGGACTAGCGGGCACAGATACGCAGTATTTT.

The chain couples TRBV7-2 to TRBJ1-5; D is ambiguous. This CDR3 is built from 14 residues. The germline V gene encodes CDR1 SGHTA and CDR2 FQGNSA. V was shortened by 1 base and J by 6 bases, with 10 bases between the two germline ends. The CDR3 nucleotides are TGTGCCAGCAGCTTAGGCTCCGCCGGTCAGCCCCAGCATTTT. Translation gives CASSLGSAGQPQHF.